This is a list of T cell receptor beta chains from one sample in a study of cytomegalovirus exposure and HLA in healthy donors. Data came from immunoSEQ multiplex PCR; TCRdb stores just in-frame clones and leaves some out. The sample holds about 160,000 clones; roughly 82% are singletons and the top ten take under 3%. The material sequenced was PBMCs. The receptors originated from a woman between 50 and 59 years old in good health and CMV-seropositive. Both conserved end residues are part of each CDR3. The order of the fields is CDR3 protein, J gene, V gene, CDR3 length.

CDR3aa: CASSLGQSNSPLHF; j_gene: TRBJ1-6; v_gene: TRBV5-6; len: 14
CDR3aa: CASSLVSSGTSGVDTQYF; j_gene: TRBJ2-3; v_gene: TRBV7-2; len: 18
CDR3aa: CAISGPSPLSGNTIYF; j_gene: TRBJ1-3; v_gene: TRBV10-3; len: 16
CDR3aa: CASSQNTEAFF; j_gene: TRBJ1-1; v_gene: TRBV2; len: 11
CDR3aa: CASSRTSGGEQFF; j_gene: TRBJ2-1; v_gene: TRBV6-6; len: 13
CDR3aa: CASLSGVTYEQYF; j_gene: -; v_gene: TRBV2; len: 13
CDR3aa: CATTGDTEAFF; j_gene: TRBJ1-1; v_gene: TRBV28; len: 11
CDR3aa: CASRSGHGYTF; j_gene: TRBJ1-2; v_gene: TRBV2; len: 11
CDR3aa: CASSPSEGAGGYTF; j_gene: TRBJ1-2; v_gene: TRBV4-1; len: 14
CDR3aa: CASSARGRIETEAFF; j_gene: TRBJ1-1; v_gene: TRBV5-1; len: 15
CDR3aa: CASSLGGEYGYTF; j_gene: TRBJ1-2; v_gene: TRBV18; len: 13
CDR3aa: CASSSGTGNQPQHF; j_gene: TRBJ1-5; v_gene: TRBV5-4; len: 14
CDR3aa: CASSLAGTDTQYF; j_gene: TRBJ2-3; v_gene: TRBV27; len: 13
CDR3aa: CASSLTGNTEAFF; j_gene: TRBJ1-1; v_gene: TRBV13; len: 13
CDR3aa: CSVADRDTYEQYF; j_gene: TRBJ2-7; v_gene: TRBV29-1; len: 13
CDR3aa: CASGLQFGGGTEAFF; j_gene: TRBJ1-1; v_gene: TRBV12-5; len: 15
CDR3aa: CASSSETVSYNSPLHF; j_gene: TRBJ1-6; v_gene: TRBV19; len: 16
CDR3aa: CASGYGNTIYF; j_gene: TRBJ1-3; v_gene: TRBV10-1; len: 11
CDR3aa: CASSQGAGSYNEQFF; j_gene: TRBJ2-1; v_gene: TRBV4-1; len: 15
CDR3aa: CATSGEGQGGSYEQYF; j_gene: TRBJ2-7; v_gene: TRBV15; len: 16
CDR3aa: CASSLTGSYEQYF; j_gene: TRBJ2-7; v_gene: TRBV5-1; len: 13
CDR3aa: CASSLQGVREKLFF; j_gene: TRBJ1-4; v_gene: TRBV5-5; len: 14
CDR3aa: CASNSGGGYGYTF; j_gene: TRBJ1-2; v_gene: TRBV5-1; len: 13
CDR3aa: CASSLTRETGELFF; j_gene: TRBJ2-2; v_gene: TRBV5-6; len: 14
CDR3aa: CSVGLVRKDEQYF; j_gene: TRBJ2-7; v_gene: TRBV29-1; len: 13